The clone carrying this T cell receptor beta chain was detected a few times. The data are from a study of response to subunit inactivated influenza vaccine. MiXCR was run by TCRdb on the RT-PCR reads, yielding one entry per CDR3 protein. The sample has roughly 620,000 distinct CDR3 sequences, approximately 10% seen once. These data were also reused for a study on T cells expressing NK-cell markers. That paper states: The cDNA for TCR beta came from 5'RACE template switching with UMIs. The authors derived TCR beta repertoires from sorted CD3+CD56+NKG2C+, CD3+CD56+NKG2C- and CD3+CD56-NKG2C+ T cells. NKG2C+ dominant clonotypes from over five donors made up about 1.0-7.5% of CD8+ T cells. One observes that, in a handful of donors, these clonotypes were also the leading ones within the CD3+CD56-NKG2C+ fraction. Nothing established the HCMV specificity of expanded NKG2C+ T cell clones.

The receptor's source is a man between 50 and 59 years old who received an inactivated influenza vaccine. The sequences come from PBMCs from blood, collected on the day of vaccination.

The CDR3 protein is CASSHGQGASEQFF. The CDR3 nucleotides are TGTGCCAGCAGCCACGGACAGGGGGCGAGTGAGCAGTTCTTC. The chain has TRBV11-2 and TRBJ2-1, with TRBD1 matching 11 bases. The V segment lost 5 bases and the J segment 9 bases; nucleotides outside the gene matches: 6. There are 14 residues in the CDR3. The germline V gene has CDR1 SGHAT and CDR2 FQNNGV.